The rows below give T cell receptor beta chains drawn from one sample of a study of brain T cells in children with intractable seizures. Here immunoSEQ multiplex PCR was the method, and the copy in TCRdb shows in-frame clones only, minus some. The data contain 340,000 or so clones, over 90% of them singletons. The sample here was peripheral blood, taken 4 to 5 months after surgery. These receptors all stem from a boy younger than two with tuberous sclerosis and intractable seizures. CDR3s include the opening cysteine and the closing phenylalanine or tryptophan. Each record gives: J gene, D gene, clone size, V gene, CDR3 DNA, CDR3 protein. D genes are given only for firm matches. Not all rows give a size; the values are once, few, many and, for expanded clones, a class.

>TRBJ1-2|TRBD1|NA|TRBV19
TGTGCCATCACCGGGACAGGGGGCATCTATGGCTACACCTTC
CAITGTGGIYGYTF
>TRBJ2-3|NA|NA|TRBV3-1/TRBV3-2
TGTGCCAGCAGCCTCCCAATGGTGGGGGGAGAGGATACGCAGTATTTT
CASSLPMVGGEDTQYF
>TRBJ1-1|NA|NA|TRBV18
TGTGCCAGCTCCCCAAACGAGGGGTTCTACACTGAAGCTTTCTTT
CASSPNEGFYTEAFF
>TRBJ2-7|NA|NA|TRBV23-1
TGCGCCAGCAGTCACCTGGGCAGGCACCGATCCTACGAGCAGTACTTC
CASSHLGRHRSYEQYF
>TRBJ1-1|NA|NA|TRBV4-1
TGCGCCAGCAGCCATGCCGACAGGGAAGCTTTCTTT
CASSHADREAFF
>TRBJ1-2|NA|NA|TRBV29-1
TGCAGCGTTGAATCCCCCTACACCTTC
CSVESPYTF
>TRBJ1-5|NA|NA|TRBV6-4
TGTGCCAGCAGTGACTCGAGGAGGTGGCATCAGCCCCAGCATTTT
CASSDSRRWHQPQHF
>TRBJ1-5|NA|NA|TRBV27
TGTGCCAGCAGCGGACGGGGGAATCAGCCCCAGCATTTT
CASSGRGNQPQHF
>TRBJ2-1|NA|once|TRBV20-1
TGCAGTGCTAAAGGGTACAATGAGCAGTTCTTC
CSAKGYNEQFF
>TRBJ1-2|TRBD1|NA|TRBV10-3
TGTGCCACACGAGGGACAGGGCCTTATGGCTACACCTTC
CATRGTGPYGYTF
>TRBJ2-1|TRBD2|NA|TRBV10-3
TGTGCCATCTCCGGCGGGGGGGCGCCGACCAAATACAATGAGCAGTTCTTC
CAISGGGAPTKYNEQFF
>TRBJ2-7|TRBD2|many|TRBV5-1
TGCGCCAGCAGCTTGGTGACTAGCGGGGGCTACGAGCAGTACTTC
CASSLVTSGGYEQYF
>TRBJ1-2|NA|NA|TRBV5-1
TGCGCCAGCAGCTTGGCCGGGGGCAGGGGAAGCTATGGCTACACCTTC
CASSLAGGRGSYGYTF
>TRBJ2-7|NA|NA|TRBV7-6
TGTGCCAGCAGCAAGGACAAATACGGGATCCAAGACTACGAGCAGTACTTC
CASSKDKYGIQDYEQYF
>TRBJ2-7|NA|NA|TRBV18
TGTGCCAGCTCACCGGGGGGTGCCCTCGACGAGCAGTACTTC
CASSPGGALDEQYF
>TRBJ1-3|TRBD1|once|TRBV14
TGTGCCAGCAGCCAAGATCGGGACAGGATTTACTCTGGAAACACCATATATTTT
CASSQDRDRIYSGNTIYF
>TRBJ1-1|TRBD1|NA|TRBV30
TGTGCCTTCCGCCGCGACAGGGGTGTCAAAGCTTTCTTT
CAFRRDRGVKAFF
>TRBJ2-7|NA|NA|TRBV7-7
TGTGCTAGCAGCGACCCGTCGAGCGGCTACGAGCAGTACTTC
CASSDPSSGYEQYF
>TRBJ1-6|NA|NA|TRBV6-5
TGTGCCAGCAGTTATAGGGGGGACCTACGAAATTCACCCCTCCACTTT
CASSYRGDLRNSPLHF
>TRBJ1-5|NA|NA|TRBV11-2
TGTGCCAGCAGCTTAGATGAGTCGATGCCCCAGCATTTT
CASSLDESMPQHF
>TRBJ1-2|TRBD1|NA|TRBV4-1
TGCGCCAGCAGCCAAAGTGAGACAGGGGGCTCTGGCTACACCTTC
CASSQSETGGSGYTF
>TRBJ2-7|NA|NA|TRBV3-1/TRBV3-2
TGTGCCAGCAGCCAAGTAGAGGAAGCCTACGAGCAGTACTTC
CASSQVEEAYEQYF
>TRBJ2-3|TRBD1|NA|TRBV2
TGTGCCAGCAGTGAAAGGGATACAGGGGCCACAGATACGCAGTATTTT
CASSERDTGATDTQYF
>TRBJ2-5|NA|NA|TRBV5-1
TGCGCCAGCAGCTTGATAGTGCCCGGAGAAGAGACCCAGTACTTC
CASSLIVPGEETQYF
>TRBJ2-1|TRBD2|NA|TRBV4-1
TGCGCCAGCAGCCATAAGCGGGATTTATGTCAGTTCTTC
CASSHKRDLCQFF
>TRBJ2-1|NA|NA|TRBV4-1
TGCGCCAGCAGCCAGTCCGGGAGTAACTACAATGAGCAGTTCTTC
CASSQSGSNYNEQFF
>TRBJ1-1|NA|once|TRBV27
TGTGCCAGCAGTTTATGGGGGGATGCGTTGAAGGACACTGAAGCTTTCTTT
CASSLWGDALKDTEAFF
>TRBJ2-3|TRBD2|NA|TRBV19
TGTGCCAGTCGCCCCCGGGGCCGGGGGGGGACAGATACGCAGTATTTT
CASRPRGRGGTDTQYF
>TRBJ2-4|TRBD1|NA|TRBV19
TGTGCCAGTAGCCTTCGAAGCCCGGGACAGATAAACATTCAGTACTTC
CASSLRSPGQINIQYF
>TRBJ2-7|NA|NA|TRBV30
TGTGCCTGGGGGGACAACTTCTACGAGCAGTACTTC
CAWGDNFYEQYF
>TRBJ1-3|NA|NA|TRBV30
TGTGCCTGGAGCACCGGCCCCGAGGGGAACACCATATATTTT
CAWSTGPEGNTIYF